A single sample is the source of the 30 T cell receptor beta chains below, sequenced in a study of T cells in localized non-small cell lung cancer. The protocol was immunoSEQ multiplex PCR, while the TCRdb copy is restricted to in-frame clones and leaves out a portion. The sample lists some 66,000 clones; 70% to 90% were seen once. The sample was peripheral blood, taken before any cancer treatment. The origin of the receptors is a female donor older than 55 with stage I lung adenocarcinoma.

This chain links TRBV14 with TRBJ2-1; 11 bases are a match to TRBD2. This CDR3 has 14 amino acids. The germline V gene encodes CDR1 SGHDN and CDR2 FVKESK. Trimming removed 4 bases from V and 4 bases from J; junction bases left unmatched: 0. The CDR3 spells CASSRLAGYNEQFF. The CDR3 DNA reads TGTGCCAGCAGCCGACTAGCGGGGTACAATGAGCAGTTCTTC.

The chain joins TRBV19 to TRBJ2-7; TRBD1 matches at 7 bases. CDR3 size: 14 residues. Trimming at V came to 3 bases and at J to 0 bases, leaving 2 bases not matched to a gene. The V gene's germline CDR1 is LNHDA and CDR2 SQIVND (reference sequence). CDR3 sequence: CASSMGTASYEQYF. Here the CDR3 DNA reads TGTGCCAGTAGTATGGGGACAGCCTCCTACGAGCAGTACTTC. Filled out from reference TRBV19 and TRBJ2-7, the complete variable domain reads DGGITQSPKYLFRKEGQNVTLSCEQNLNHDAMYWYRQDPGQGLRLIYYSQIVNDFQKGDIAEGYSVSREKKESFPLTVTSAQKNPTAFYLCASSMGTASYEQYFGPGTRLTVT.

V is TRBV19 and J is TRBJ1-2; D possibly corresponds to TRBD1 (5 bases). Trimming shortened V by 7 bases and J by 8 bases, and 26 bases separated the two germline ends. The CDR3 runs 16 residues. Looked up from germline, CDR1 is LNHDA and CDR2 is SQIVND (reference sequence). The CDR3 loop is CASTPPGQGAYGGYTF. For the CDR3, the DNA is TGTGCCAGTACCCCCCCCGGACAAGGGGCCTATGGGGGCTACACCTTC. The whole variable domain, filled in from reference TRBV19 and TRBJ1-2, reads DGGITQSPKYLFRKEGQNVTLSCEQNLNHDAMYWYRQDPGQGLRLIYYSQIVNDFQKGDIAEGYSVSREKKESFPLTVTSAQKNPTAFYLCASTPPGQGAYGGYTFGSGTRLTVV.

CDR3 loop: CASSATSGGANEQFF. Here the CDR3 DNA reads TGTGCCAGCAGTGCTACTAGCGGGGGGGCCAATGAGCAGTTCTTC. V gene TRBV6-1 combines with J gene TRBJ2-1; 13 nucleotides line up with TRBD2. The germline V gene encodes CDR1 MNHNS and CDR2 SASEGT. After removal of 4 bases from V and 6 bases from J, the junction contained 3 bases not matched to a gene. The CDR3 spans 15 residues.

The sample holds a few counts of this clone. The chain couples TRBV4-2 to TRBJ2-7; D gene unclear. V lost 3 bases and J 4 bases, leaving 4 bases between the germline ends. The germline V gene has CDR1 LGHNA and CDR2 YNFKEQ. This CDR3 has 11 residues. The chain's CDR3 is CASSQAYEQYF. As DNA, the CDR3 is TGTGCCAGCAGCCAGGCATACGAGCAGTACTTC.

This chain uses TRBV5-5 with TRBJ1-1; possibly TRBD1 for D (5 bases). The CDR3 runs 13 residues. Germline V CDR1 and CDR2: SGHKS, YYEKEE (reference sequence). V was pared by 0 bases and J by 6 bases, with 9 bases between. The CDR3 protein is CASSLEWGSEAFF. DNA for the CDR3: TGTGCCAGCAGCTTGGAATGGGGCTCTGAAGCTTTCTTT.

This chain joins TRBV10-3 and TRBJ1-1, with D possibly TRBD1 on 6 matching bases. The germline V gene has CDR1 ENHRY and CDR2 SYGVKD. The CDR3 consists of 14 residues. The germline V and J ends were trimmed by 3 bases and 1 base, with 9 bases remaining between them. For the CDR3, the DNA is TGTGCCATCAGTGAAAGGGGGGGGAACACTGAAGCTTTCTTT. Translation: CAISERGGNTEAFF.

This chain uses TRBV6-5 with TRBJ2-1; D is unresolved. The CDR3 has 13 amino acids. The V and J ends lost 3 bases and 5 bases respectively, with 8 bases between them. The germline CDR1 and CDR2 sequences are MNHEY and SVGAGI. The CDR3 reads CASSYNENNEQFF. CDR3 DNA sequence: TGTGCCAGCAGTTATAACGAGAACAATGAGCAGTTCTTC.

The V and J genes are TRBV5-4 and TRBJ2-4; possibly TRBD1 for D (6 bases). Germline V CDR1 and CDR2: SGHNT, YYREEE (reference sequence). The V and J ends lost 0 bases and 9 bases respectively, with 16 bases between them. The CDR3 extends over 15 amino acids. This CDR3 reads CASSLGNRDEGIQYF. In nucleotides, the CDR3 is TGTGCCAGCAGCTTGGGAAACAGGGACGAGGGCATTCAGTACTTC. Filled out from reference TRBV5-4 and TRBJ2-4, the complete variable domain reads ETGVTQSPTHLIKTRGQQVTLRCSSQSGHNTVSWYQQALGQGPQFIFQYYREEENGRGNFPPRFSGLQFPNYSSELNVNALELDDSALYLCASSLGNRDEGIQYFGAGTRLSVL.

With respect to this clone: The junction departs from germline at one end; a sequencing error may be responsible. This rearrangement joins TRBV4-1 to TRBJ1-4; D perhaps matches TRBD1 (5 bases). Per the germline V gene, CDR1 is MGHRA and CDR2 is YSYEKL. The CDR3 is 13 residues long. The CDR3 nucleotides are TGCGCCAGCAGCCAAGAATTGACAGCCTCAGGTGTCTTT. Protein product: CASSQELTASGVF.

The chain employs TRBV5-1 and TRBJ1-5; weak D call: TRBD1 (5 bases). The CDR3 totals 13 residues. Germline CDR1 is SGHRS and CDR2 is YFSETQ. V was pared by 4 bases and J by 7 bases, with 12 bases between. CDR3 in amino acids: CASSLLGDQPQHF. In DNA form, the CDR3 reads TGCGCCAGCAGCCTCCTAGGGGACCAGCCCCAGCATTTT.

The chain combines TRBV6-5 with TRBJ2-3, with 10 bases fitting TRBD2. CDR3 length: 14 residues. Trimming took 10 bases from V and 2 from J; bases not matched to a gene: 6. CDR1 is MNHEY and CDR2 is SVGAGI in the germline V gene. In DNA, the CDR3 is TGTGCCACGAAAGCGGGAGGGTTCACAGATACGCAGTATTTT. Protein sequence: CATKAGGFTDTQYF.

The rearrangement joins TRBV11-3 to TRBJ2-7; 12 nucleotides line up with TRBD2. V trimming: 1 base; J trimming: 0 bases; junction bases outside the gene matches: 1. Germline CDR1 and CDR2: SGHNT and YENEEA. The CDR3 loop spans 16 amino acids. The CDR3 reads CASSLGLAGVSYEQYF. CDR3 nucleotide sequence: TGTGCCAGCAGCTTAGGACTAGCGGGGGTCTCCTACGAGCAGTACTTC.

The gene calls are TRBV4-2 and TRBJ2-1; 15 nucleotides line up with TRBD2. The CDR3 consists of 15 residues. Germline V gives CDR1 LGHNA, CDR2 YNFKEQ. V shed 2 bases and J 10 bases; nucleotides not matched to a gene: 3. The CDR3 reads CASSQTGLAGGEQFF. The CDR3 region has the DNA TGTGCCAGCAGCCAAACGGGACTAGCGGGGGGAGAGCAGTTCTTC.

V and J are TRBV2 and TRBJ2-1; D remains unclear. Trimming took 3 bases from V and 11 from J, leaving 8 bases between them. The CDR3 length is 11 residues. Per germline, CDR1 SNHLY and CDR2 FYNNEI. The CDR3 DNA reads TGTGCCAGCAGTGAGGCAGGAAAGCAGTTCTTC. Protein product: CASSEAGKQFF.

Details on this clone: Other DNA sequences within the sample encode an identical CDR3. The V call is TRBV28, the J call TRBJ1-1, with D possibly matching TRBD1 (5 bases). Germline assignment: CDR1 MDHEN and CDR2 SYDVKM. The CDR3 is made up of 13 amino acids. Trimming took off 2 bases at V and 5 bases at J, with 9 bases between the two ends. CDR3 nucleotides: TGTGCCAGCAGTTTAGGGAGGGGTACTGAAGCTTTCTTT. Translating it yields CASSLGRGTEAFF.

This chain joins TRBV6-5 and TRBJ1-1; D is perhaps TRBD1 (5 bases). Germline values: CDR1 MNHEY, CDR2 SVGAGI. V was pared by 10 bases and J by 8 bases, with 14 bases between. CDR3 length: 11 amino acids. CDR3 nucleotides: TGTGCCACCACGAGGGGTCAGGAAGCTTTCTTT. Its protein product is CATTRGQEAFF.

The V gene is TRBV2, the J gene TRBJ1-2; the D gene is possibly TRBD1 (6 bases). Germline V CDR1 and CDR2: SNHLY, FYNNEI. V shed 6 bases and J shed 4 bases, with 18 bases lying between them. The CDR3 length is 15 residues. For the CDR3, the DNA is TGTGCCAGCAGCCGGGACACGAGTTCCCTCTATGGCTACACCTTC. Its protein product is CASSRDTSSLYGYTF.

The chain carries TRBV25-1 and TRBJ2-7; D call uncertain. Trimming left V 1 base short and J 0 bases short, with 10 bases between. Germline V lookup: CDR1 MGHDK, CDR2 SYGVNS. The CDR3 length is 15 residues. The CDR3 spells CASSESIVLSYEQYF. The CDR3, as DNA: TGTGCCAGCAGTGAATCGATCGTACTCTCCTACGAGCAGTACTTC.

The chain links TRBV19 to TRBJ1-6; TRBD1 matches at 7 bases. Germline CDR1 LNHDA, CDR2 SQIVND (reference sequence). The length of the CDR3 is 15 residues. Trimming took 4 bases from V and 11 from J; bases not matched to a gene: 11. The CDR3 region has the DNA TGTGCCAGTAGTAGAAAGACAGGGTTAATTACACCCCTCCACTTT. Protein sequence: CASSRKTGLITPLHF.

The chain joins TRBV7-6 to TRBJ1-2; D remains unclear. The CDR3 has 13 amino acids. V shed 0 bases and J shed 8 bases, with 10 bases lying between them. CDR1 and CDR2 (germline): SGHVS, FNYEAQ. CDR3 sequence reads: CASSLAQGRGYTF. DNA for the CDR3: TGTGCCAGCAGCTTAGCCCAAGGGAGAGGCTACACCTTC.

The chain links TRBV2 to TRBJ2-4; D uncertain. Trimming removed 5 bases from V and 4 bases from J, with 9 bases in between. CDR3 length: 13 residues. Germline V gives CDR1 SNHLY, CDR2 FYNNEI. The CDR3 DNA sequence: TGTGCCAGCAGTATACGCCAAAAAAACATTCAGTACTTC. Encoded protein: CASSIRQKNIQYF.

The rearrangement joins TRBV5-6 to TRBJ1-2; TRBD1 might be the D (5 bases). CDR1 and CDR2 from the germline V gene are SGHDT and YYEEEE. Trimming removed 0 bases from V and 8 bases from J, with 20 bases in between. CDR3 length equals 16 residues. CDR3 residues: CASSLELLPGPGGYTF. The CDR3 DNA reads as TGTGCCAGCAGCTTGGAGCTTTTGCCGGGCCCAGGGGGCTACACCTTC.

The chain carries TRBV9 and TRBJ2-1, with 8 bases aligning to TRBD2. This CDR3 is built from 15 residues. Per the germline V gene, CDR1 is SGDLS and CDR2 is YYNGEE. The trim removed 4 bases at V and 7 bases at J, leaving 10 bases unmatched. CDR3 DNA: TGTGCCAGCAGCCCGCCGGGCGGGAGGAGGAATGAGCAGTTCTTC. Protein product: CASSPPGGRRNEQFF.

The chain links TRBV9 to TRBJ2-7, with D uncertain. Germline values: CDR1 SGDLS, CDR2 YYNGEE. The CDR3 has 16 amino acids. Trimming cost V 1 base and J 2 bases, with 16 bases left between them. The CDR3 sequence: CASSVIRMRRPYEQYF. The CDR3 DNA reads TGTGCCAGCAGCGTAATCCGTATGAGGCGTCCCTACGAGCAGTACTTC.

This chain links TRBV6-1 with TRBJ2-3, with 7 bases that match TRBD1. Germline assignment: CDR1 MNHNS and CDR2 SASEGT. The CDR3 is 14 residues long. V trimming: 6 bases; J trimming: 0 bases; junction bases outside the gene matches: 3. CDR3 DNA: TGTGCCAGCAGCCGGGACAGTAGCACAGATACGCAGTATTTT. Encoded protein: CASSRDSSTDTQYF.

CDR3 DNA: TGTGCCAGCAGTTTAACGGGGTGGGCAGGGCGGCAAGAAAAACTGTTTTTT. Translating it yields CASSLTGWAGRQEKLFF. The chain carries TRBV27 and TRBJ1-4; possible D gene TRBD1, 5 bases. This CDR3 has 17 amino acids. V was shortened by 2 bases and J by 8 bases, with 21 bases between the two germline ends. The germline gives CDR1 MNHEY, CDR2 SMNVEV (reference sequence).

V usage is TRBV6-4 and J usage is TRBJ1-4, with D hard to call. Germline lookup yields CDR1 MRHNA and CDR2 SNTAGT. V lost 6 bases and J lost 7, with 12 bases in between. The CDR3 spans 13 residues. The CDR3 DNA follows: TGTGCCAGCAGGGGGATGGGATTTGAAAAACTGTTTTTT. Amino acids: CASRGMGFEKLFF.

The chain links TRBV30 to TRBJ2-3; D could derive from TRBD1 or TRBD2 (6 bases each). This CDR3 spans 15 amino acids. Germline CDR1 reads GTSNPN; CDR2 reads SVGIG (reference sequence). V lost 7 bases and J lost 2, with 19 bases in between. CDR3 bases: TGTGCCTCTCGCTGGGGGGCCAGAATCACAGATACGCAGTATTTT. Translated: CASRWGARITDTQYF.

The CDR3 coding sequence is TGTGCCTGGAGGACCCAGGGGGTTGTCAATGGCTACACCTTC. Translation: CAWRTQGVVNGYTF. The chain is built from TRBV30 and TRBJ1-2; the match to TRBD1 covers 7 bases. Germline V gene sequence: CDR1 GTSNPN, CDR2 SVGIG (reference sequence). V was clipped by 3 bases and J by 6 bases; unmatched bases: 10. The CDR3 runs 14 residues. Full variable domain (missing parts from reference TRBV30 and TRBJ1-2): SQTIHQWPATLVQPVGSPLSLECTVEGTSNPNLYWYRQAAGRGLQLLFYSVGIGQISSEVPQNLSASRPQDRQFILSSKKLLLSDSGFYLCAWRTQGVVNGYTFGSGTRLTVV.